This TCR beta chain was identified during a study of human T cells and chemical hapten exposure. This clonotype was seen a few times. Antigen unknown. Time point reported: patch test 2, 6 weeks after DPC sensitization. Treatment described: therapeutic diphenylcyclopropenone sensitization with weekly scalp DPC. Suited to DPC and affected by alopecia, the donors ranged from 18 to 70 years old. The authors extracted total RNA from unfractionated whole blood. Study-level results: Among TCRs, those above 1 in 1000 frequency were unaffected by DPC sensitization.

Unique molecular identifiers were linked by the library to individual cDNA molecules. MiXCR, applied by TCRdb to the RACE reads, yields one record per CDR3 protein. The sample has more than 90,000 distinct CDR3 sequences; around 10% are singletons. Losses at the gene ends were 5 bases for V and 3 bases for J; bases not matched to a gene: 6. The CDR3 runs 15 residues. CDR1 SGHAT and CDR2 FQNNGV come from the germline V gene. The receptor's source is a woman aged 40 to 50 with alopecia areata. Some clones in this sample may be carry-over from other donors' samples. The specimen was whole blood, collected in connection with sensitization to the hapten diphenylcyclopropenone (DPC). The chain recombines TRBV11-2 with TRBJ1-5, with 8 bases lining up with TRBD1. The CDR3 here is CASSPGGRDNQPQHF. The CDR3 nucleotides read TGTGCCAGCAGCCCAGGGGGCCGCGACAATCAGCCCCAGCATTTT.